The clone carrying this T cell receptor (beta chain) is termed medium-sized. Its antigen is unidentified. The data are from a study of spatial heterogeneity in lung cancer. Whole-study findings and limits: How many expanded intratumoral alpha and beta TCRs were present tracked the tumor mutation count, which was a count of nonsynonymous mutations.

V lost 6 bases to trimming and J lost 4 bases; unmatched junction nucleotides: 9. This CDR3 is 17 amino acids long. Germline CDR1 is ENHRY and CDR2 is SYGVKD. Time point specified: sample taken at primary tumor resection. TCRdb re-analysed the 5' RACE reads in MiXCR, keeping a single row per CDR3 protein. Here the sample spans about 1,500 distinct CDR3 sequences, over 7% being singletons. This clonotype was sampled from a male donor with early-stage non-small cell lung cancer. The chain recombines TRBV10-3 with TRBJ2-1; 13 nucleotides align to TRBD2. The sample in question was lung tumor tissue, obtained at surgery. The CDR3 coding sequence is TGTGCCATCAGCCTAGACTCGACTAGCGGGAGGTACAATGAGCAGTTCTTC. Translating it yields CAISLDSTSGRYNEQFF.